The present entry profiles one TCR beta chain with its context. Its specificity is not known. This CDR3 spans 12 amino acids. Germline values: CDR1 SGHRS, CDR2 YFSETQ. The sample is drawn from a study of monozygotic twins with inflammatory bowel disease. Study outcomes and limitations: No discrimination was achieved between different T cell subtypes. IBD patients share fewer clonotypes with other people than healthy twins do, especially with disease activity.

For each CDR3 protein, TCRdb gives one entry from its re-call of the 5' RACE reads, without DNA. The record lists around 220,000 distinct CDR3 sequences, of which the ten most abundant hold roughly 7.5%. The sample taken for sequencing was blood. This rearrangement joins TRBV5-1 to TRBJ1-1; TCRdb designates TRBD1, a call that cannot be tested without DNA. This receptor was taken from a human donor with ulcerative colitis or Crohn's disease, or a healthy co-twin of an affected twin (not recorded which). CDR3 amino acids: CASSKTGDEAFF.